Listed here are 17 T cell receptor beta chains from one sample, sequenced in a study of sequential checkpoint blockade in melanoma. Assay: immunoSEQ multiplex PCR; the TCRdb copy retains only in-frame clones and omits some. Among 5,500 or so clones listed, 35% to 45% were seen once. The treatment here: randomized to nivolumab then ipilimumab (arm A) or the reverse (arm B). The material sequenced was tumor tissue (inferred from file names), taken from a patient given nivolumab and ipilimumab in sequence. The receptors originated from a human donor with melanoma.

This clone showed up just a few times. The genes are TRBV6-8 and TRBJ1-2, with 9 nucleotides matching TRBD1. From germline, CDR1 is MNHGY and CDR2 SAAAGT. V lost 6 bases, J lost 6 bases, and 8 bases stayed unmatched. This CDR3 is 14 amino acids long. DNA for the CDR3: TGTGCCAGCAGATCGTTCGGGACAGGGAATGGCTACACCTTC. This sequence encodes CASRSFGTGNGYTF.

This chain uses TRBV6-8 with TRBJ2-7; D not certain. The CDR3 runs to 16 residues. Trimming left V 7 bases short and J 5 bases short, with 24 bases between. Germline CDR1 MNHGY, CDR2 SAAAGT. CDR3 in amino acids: CASTQTFGNQIHEQYF. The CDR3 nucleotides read TGTGCCAGCACGCAGACCTTTGGGAACCAAATCCACGAGCAGTACTTC.

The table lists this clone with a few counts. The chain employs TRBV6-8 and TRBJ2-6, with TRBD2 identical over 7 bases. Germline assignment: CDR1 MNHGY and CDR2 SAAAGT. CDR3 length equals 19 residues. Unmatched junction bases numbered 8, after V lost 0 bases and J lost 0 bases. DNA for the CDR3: TGTGCCAGCAGTTACTCTGGGGGAGGGCTCGTCTCTGGGGCCAACGTCCTGACTTTC. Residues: CASSYSGGGLVSGANVLTF.

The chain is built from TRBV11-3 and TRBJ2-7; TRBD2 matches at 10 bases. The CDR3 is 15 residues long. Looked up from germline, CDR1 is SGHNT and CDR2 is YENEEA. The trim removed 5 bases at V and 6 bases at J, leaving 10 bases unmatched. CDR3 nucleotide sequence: TGTGCCAGCAGCCCCCCTTCCTGGACTAGCGGCGAGCAGTACTTC. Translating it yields CASSPPSWTSGEQYF.

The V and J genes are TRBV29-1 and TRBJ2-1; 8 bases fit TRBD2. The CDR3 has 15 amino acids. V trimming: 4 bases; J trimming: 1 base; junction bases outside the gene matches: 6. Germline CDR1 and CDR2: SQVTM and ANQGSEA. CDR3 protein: CSVVTGRESYNEQFF. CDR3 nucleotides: TGCAGCGTTGTAACCGGGAGGGAGTCCTACAATGAGCAGTTCTTC.

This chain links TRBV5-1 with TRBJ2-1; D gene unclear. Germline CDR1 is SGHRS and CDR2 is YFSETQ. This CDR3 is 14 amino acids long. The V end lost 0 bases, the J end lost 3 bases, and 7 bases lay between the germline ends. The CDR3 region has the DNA TGCGCCAGCAGCTTGGATGCCAGCTACAATGAGCAGTTCTTC. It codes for CASSLDASYNEQFF. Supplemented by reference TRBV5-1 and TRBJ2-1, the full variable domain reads KAGVTQTPRYLIKTRGQQVTLSCSPISGHRSVSWYQQTPGQGLQFLFEYFSETQRNKGNFPGRFSGRQFSNSRSEMNVSTLELGDSALYLCASSLDASYNEQFFGPGTRLTVL.

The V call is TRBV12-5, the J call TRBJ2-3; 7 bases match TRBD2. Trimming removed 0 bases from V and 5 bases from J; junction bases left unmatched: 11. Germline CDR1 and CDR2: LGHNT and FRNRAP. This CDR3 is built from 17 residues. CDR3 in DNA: TGTGCTAGTGGTTTGGTAGCGGGGCGGATGGGGGGAGATACGCAGTATTTT. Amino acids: CASGLVAGRMGGDTQYF.

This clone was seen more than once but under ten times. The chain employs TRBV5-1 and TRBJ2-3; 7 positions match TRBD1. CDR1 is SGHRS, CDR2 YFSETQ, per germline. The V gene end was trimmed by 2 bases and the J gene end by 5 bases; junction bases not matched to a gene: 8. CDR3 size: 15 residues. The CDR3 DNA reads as TGCGCCAGCAGCTTAAGGACAGGCGATGGAGATACGCAGTATTTT. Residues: CASSLRTGDGDTQYF. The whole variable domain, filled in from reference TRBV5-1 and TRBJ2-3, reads KAGVTQTPRYLIKTRGQQVTLSCSPISGHRSVSWYQQTPGQGLQFLFEYFSETQRNKGNFPGRFSGRQFSNSRSEMNVSTLELGDSALYLCASSLRTGDGDTQYFGPGTRLTVL.

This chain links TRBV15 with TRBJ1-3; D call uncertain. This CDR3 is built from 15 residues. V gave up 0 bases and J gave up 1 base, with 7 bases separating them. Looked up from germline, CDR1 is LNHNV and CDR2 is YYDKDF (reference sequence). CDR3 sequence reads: CATSRDRVSGNTIYF. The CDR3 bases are TGTGCCACCAGCAGAGATCGGGTTTCTGGAAACACCATATATTTT.

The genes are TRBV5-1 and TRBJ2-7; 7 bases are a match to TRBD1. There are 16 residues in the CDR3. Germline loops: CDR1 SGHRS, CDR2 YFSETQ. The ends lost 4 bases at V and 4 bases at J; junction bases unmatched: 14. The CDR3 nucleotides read TGCGCCAGCAGCCGCCTGCCGACAGGGACGGTATACGAGCAGTACTTC. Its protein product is CASSRLPTGTVYEQYF.

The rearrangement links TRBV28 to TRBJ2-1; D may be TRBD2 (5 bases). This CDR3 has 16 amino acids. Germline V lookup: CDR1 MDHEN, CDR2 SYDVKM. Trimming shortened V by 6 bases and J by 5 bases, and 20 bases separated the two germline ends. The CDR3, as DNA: TGTGCCAGCAGATTCCGACCTAGTGGACTCCACAATGAGCAGTTCTTC. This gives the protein CASRFRPSGLHNEQFF.

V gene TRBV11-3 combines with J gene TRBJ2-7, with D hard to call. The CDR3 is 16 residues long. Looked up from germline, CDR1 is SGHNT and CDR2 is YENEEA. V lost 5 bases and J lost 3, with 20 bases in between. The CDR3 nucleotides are TGTGCCAGCAGCCCAACCCAGCCAAGGTCCGTCTACGAGCAGTACTTC. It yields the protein CASSPTQPRSVYEQYF.

CDR3 nucleotide sequence: TGTGCCAGTAGTATTAGGACTAGATCCTACGAGCAGTACTTC. It translates to CASSIRTRSYEQYF. The rearrangement links TRBV19 to TRBJ2-7, with 7 nucleotides matching TRBD2. Looked up from germline, CDR1 is LNHDA and CDR2 is SQIVND (reference sequence). The CDR3 runs to 14 residues. Trimming cost V 3 bases and J 1 base; bases outside gene matches: 3.

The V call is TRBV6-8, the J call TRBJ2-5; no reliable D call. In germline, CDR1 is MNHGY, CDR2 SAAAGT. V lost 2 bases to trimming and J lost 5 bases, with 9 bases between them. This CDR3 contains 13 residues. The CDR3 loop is CASSYTMEETQYF. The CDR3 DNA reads TGTGCCAGCAGTTACACGATGGAGGAGACCCAGTACTTC.

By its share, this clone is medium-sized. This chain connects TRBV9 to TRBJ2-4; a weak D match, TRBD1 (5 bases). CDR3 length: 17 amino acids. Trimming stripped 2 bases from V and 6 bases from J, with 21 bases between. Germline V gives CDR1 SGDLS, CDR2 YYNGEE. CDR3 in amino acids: CASSVQNEGVRVNIQYF. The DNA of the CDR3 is TGTGCCAGCAGCGTCCAAAACGAAGGGGTTCGGGTAAACATTCAGTACTTC.

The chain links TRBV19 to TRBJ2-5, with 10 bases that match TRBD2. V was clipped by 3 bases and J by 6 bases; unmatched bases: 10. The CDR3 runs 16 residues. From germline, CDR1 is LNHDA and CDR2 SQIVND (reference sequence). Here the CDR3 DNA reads TGTGCCAGTAGTATCCGGAGCGGGAGGGGCGTAAAGACCCAGTACTTC. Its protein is CASSIRSGRGVKTQYF. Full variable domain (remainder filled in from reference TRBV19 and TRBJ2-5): DGGITQSPKYLFRKEGQNVTLSCEQNLNHDAMYWYRQDPGQGLRLIYYSQIVNDFQKGDIAEGYSVSREKKESFPLTVTSAQKNPTAFYLCASSIRSGRGVKTQYFGPGTRLLVL.

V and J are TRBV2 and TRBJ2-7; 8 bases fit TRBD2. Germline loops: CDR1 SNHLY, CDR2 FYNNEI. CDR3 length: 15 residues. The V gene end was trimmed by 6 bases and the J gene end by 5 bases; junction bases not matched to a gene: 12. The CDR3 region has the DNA TGTGCCAGCAGCACGGGAGCGGGAGAATGGAACGAGCAGTACTTC. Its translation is CASSTGAGEWNEQYF.